Listed here are 30 T cell receptor beta chains from one sample, sequenced in a study of T cells expressing NK-cell markers. TCRdb reprocessed the 5' RACE reads and stores each CDR3 protein as one record, lacking DNA. With a few thousand distinct CDR3 sequences in the sample, the ten largest clones hold roughly an eighth. Sample: blood T cells: a sorted CD56 or NKG2C T cell subset, CD4+ or CD8+ T cells, or bulk PBMC T cells (not recorded which). Source of these receptors: a man aged 18 to 30 in good health.

The chain couples TRBV24-1 to TRBJ2-5; TCRdb returns TRBD1, unconfirmable since there is no DNA. CDR1 and CDR2 (germline): KGHDR, SFDVKD. This CDR3 has 15 amino acids. The CDR3 reads CATSDPDRLQETQYF.

V gene TRBV18 combines with J gene TRBJ2-5. Germline V CDR1 and CDR2: KGHSH, LQKENI. The length of the CDR3 is 15 residues. The CDR3: CASSPRGDAKETQYF.

The chain has TRBV4-1 and TRBJ2-1; TCRdb's D call of TRBD2 is untestable without DNA. Germline CDR1 is MGHRA and CDR2 is YSYEKL. CDR3 length: 17 residues. This CDR3 reads CASSQDGAREGRNEQFF.

V gene TRBV6-1 combines with J gene TRBJ2-7; TCRdb proposes TRBD1, but this gene call is untestable without DNA. In germline, CDR1 is MNHNS, CDR2 SASEGT. The CDR3 has 16 residues. CDR3 amino acids: CASSEGSQGASDEQYF.

The rearrangement uses TRBV12-5 and TRBJ2-5; the D gene TCRdb calls, TRBD1, cannot be checked with no DNA. CDR1 and CDR2 from the germline V gene are LGHNT and FRNRAP. The CDR3 sequence is 17 residues long. The CDR3 is CASGLAGTHHRGETQYF. Variable domain in full (rest from reference TRBV12-5 and TRBJ2-5): DARVTQTPRHKVTEMGQEVTMRCQPILGHNTVFWYRQTMMQGLELLAYFRNRAPLDDSGMPKDRFSAEMPDATLATLKIQPSEPRDSAVYFCASGLAGTHHRGETQYFGPGTRLLVL.

Measured by frequency, this clonotype is medium-sized. This chain joins TRBV27 and TRBJ2-1; the TRBD2 assignment by TCRdb is unverifiable without DNA. CDR1 is MNHEY, CDR2 SMNVEV, per germline (reference sequence). The length of the CDR3 is 15 residues. The CDR3 here is CASSPGLAGYNEQFF.

This clonotype shows up as medium-sized (0.01 to 0.1%) by frequency. This sequence joins TRBV29-1 and TRBJ2-5. Germline V gives CDR1 SQVTM, CDR2 ANQGSEA. The CDR3 is made up of 13 amino acids. CDR3 in amino acids: CSVEQVVQETQYF.

This clonotype is identified as medium-sized (0.01 to 0.1%) from frequency. V gene TRBV15 combines with J gene TRBJ2-3; there is no DNA to check the TCRdb D call of TRBD2. This CDR3 comprises 14 residues. Germline assignment: CDR1 LNHNV and CDR2 YYDKDF (reference sequence). The chain's CDR3 is CATSLLAGEDTQYF.

This clonotype is classed as medium-sized by frequency. The chain links TRBV6-5 to TRBJ2-1; there is no DNA to check the TCRdb D call of TRBD1. There are 15 residues in the CDR3. CDR1 and CDR2 (germline): MNHEY, SVGAGI. The CDR3 region is CASSPQGTGVLEQFF.

This sequence joins TRBV20-1 and TRBJ1-6; TCRdb reports TRBD1, a call that lacks DNA to check it against. Per the germline V gene, CDR1 is DFQATT and CDR2 is SNEGSKA (reference sequence). The CDR3 extends over 17 amino acids. The CDR3 loop is CSARDMGESSYNSPLHF.

The V gene is TRBV5-1, the J gene TRBJ2-2. CDR1 and CDR2 from the germline V gene are SGHRS and YFSETQ. The CDR3 is 15 amino acids. Here the CDR3 reads CASSLNRANTGELFF.

This clonotype counts as medium-sized by frequency. The rearrangement uses TRBV4-3 and TRBJ2-4; the D call from TCRdb, TRBD2, cannot be confirmed without DNA. Germline CDR1 is LGHNA and CDR2 is YSLEER. The CDR3 runs to 22 residues. CDR3 region: CASSQDSLVVVLGGISENIQYF.

This clonotype is identified as medium-sized from frequency. The chain is built from TRBV20-1 and TRBJ2-3; absent DNA, TCRdb's TRBD1 call cannot be checked. This CDR3 is 12 amino acids long. The V gene's germline CDR1 is DFQATT and CDR2 SNEGSKA (reference sequence). CDR3 in amino acids: CSATDNRATQYF.

This clonotype is deemed medium-sized by its frequency. The J gene is TRBJ2-2, the V gene TRBV7-9; as DNA is missing, the TRBD1 call by TCRdb cannot be tested. CDR3 size: 12 residues. CDR1 is SEHNR and CDR2 is FQNEAQ in the germline V gene (reference sequence). The CDR3 loop is CASSVPSGELFF.

The V call is TRBV6-5, the J call TRBJ2-2; TCRdb returns TRBD2, unconfirmable since there is no DNA. This CDR3 spans 16 amino acids. Looked up from germline, CDR1 is MNHEY and CDR2 is SVGAGI. The CDR3 reads CASRPLGAGGTGELFF.

Measured by frequency, this clonotype is medium-sized (0.01 to 0.1%). The CDR3 sequence: CSVDDFNTEAFF. The V gene is TRBV29-1, the J gene TRBJ1-1. Germline CDR1 and CDR2: SQVTM and ANQGSEA. The CDR3 runs 12 residues.

This rearrangement joins TRBV19 to TRBJ1-2; TCRdb selects TRBD1, and the lack of DNA leaves this call unchecked. The CDR3 runs to 14 residues. Germline V lookup: CDR1 LNHDA, CDR2 SQIVND (reference sequence). The CDR3 spells CASKPRDRGYGYTF.

This clonotype is classed as medium-sized by frequency. The CDR3 sequence: CASSQEPGTEAFF. This chain joins TRBV14 and TRBJ1-1; the TCRdb D gene call, TRBD1, has no DNA to confirm it. CDR1 SGHDN and CDR2 FVKESK come from the germline V gene. There are 13 residues in the CDR3.

V and J are TRBV5-1 and TRBJ1-1; TCRdb gives TRBD1 as the D gene, but with no DNA this cannot be confirmed. Germline V CDR1 and CDR2: SGHRS, YFSETQ. The CDR3 length is 17 residues. CDR3 region: CASSETKRDRYGTEAFF.

J is TRBJ2-5 and V is TRBV10-3; TCRdb's D call of TRBD2 is untestable without DNA. This CDR3 spans 12 amino acids. CDR1 is ENHRY and CDR2 is SYGVKD in the germline V gene. CDR3 loop: CAVGTSLETQYF.

Frequency places this clonotype as medium-sized. The chain has TRBV25-1 and TRBJ1-1. Germline assignment: CDR1 MGHDK and CDR2 SYGVNS. This CDR3 spans 13 amino acids. The CDR3 here is CASSESEYTEAFF.

This clonotype shows up as medium-sized (0.01 to 0.1%) by frequency. The chain uses TRBV14 and TRBJ2-1; TCRdb's D call of TRBD2 is untestable without DNA. Germline CDR1 reads SGHDN; CDR2 reads FVKESK. This CDR3 has 11 residues. CDR3 amino acids: CASSLEREQFF.

The J gene is TRBJ1-6, the V gene TRBV6-2 or TRBV6-3; the TCRdb D gene call, TRBD1, has no DNA to confirm it. The CDR3 has 15 residues. Germline V gene sequence: CDR1 MNHEY, CDR2 SVGEGT. CDR3 sequence reads: CASSYSLGPRTPLHF.

This clonotype shows up as medium-sized by frequency. This chain joins TRBV28 and TRBJ2-7; with no DNA, the TCRdb D assignment of TRBD1 cannot be verified. Germline CDR1 is MDHEN and CDR2 is SYDVKM. The CDR3 extends over 15 amino acids. This chain's CDR3 is CASSLGGHPPYEQYF.

Considering frequency, this clonotype is medium-sized (0.01 to 0.1%). The V gene is TRBV7-9, the J gene TRBJ2-3. CDR3 length equals 12 residues. Germline loops: CDR1 SEHNR, CDR2 FQNEAQ (reference sequence). CDR3 protein: CASSLLTDTQYF. The whole variable domain, remainder taken from reference TRBV7-9 and TRBJ2-3, is DTGVSQNPRHKITKRGQNVTFRCDPISEHNRLYWYRQTLGQGPEFLTYFQNEAQLEKSRLLSDRFSAERPKGSFSTLEIQRTEQGDSAMYLCASSLLTDTQYFGPGTRLTVL.

This clonotype counts as medium-sized by frequency. This chain connects TRBV15 to TRBJ2-5; TCRdb's D gene call, TRBD1, goes unchecked for lack of DNA. The length of the CDR3 is 16 residues. Germline V gives CDR1 LNHNV, CDR2 YYDKDF (reference sequence). CDR3 in amino acids: CATSRGQVGFQETQYF. Combining the CDR3 with reference TRBV15 and TRBJ2-5 gives the whole variable domain DAMVIQNPRYQVTQFGKPVTLSCSQTLNHNVMYWYQQKSSQAPKLLFHYYDKDFNNEADTPDNFQSRRPNTSFCFLDIRSPGLGDTAMYLCATSRGQVGFQETQYFGPGTRLLVL.

By frequency, this clonotype is medium-sized. The chain recombines TRBV5-1 with TRBJ2-1; TCRdb proposes TRBD1, but this gene call is untestable without DNA. The CDR3 is made up of 19 amino acids. Germline V lookup: CDR1 SGHRS, CDR2 YFSETQ. This chain's CDR3 is CASSGGTGVVSASYNEQFF.

The chain links TRBV7-2 to TRBJ2-2. The CDR3 has 14 residues. Germline V gives CDR1 SGHTA, CDR2 FQGNSA. The CDR3 protein is CASSLALLTGELFF.

The chain uses TRBV20-1 and TRBJ2-6. There are 14 residues in the CDR3. Germline loops: CDR1 DFQATT, CDR2 SNEGSKA (reference sequence). CDR3: CSANARTGANVLTF.

This sequence joins TRBV2 and TRBJ1-5; with no DNA, the TCRdb D assignment of TRBD1 cannot be verified. The CDR3 runs 13 residues. Germline CDR1 reads SNHLY; CDR2 reads FYNNEI. The CDR3 is CAGGQGQYQPQHF. Variable domain in full (rest from reference TRBV2 and TRBJ1-5): EPEVTQTPSHQVTQMGQEVILRCVPISNHLYFYWYRQILGQKVEFLVSFYNNEISEKSEIFDDQFSVERPDGSNFTLKIRSTKLEDSAMYFCAGGQGQYQPQHFGDGTRLSIL.